This TCR beta chain came from a study of shared clonotypes between healthy human individuals. Study-level results: Sampling was confined to blood; repertoires within tissues likely differ.

Assay used: immunoSEQ multiplex PCR; TCRdb lists only in-frame clones, some missing. The top ten clones hold more than 12% of a sample with roughly 95,000 clones, 40% to 55% of them seen once. About this clone itself: Its antigen is unidentified.

Germline V gene sequence: CDR1 SNHLY, CDR2 FYNNEI. The CDR3 has 13 amino acids. With 6 bases removed from V and 7 bases from J, the gap between germline ends came to 12 bases. Sequencing was performed on PBMCs. The genes are TRBV2 and TRBJ1-4; no clear D. This TCR came from a middle-aged woman in good health. Some clones in this sample may be carry-over from other donors' samples. CDR3 nucleotides: TGTGCCAGCAGCCCCCGCTCGGGTGAAAAACTGTTTTTT. It encodes CASSPRSGEKLFF. Full variable domain (rest looked up from reference TRBV2 and TRBJ1-4): EPEVTQTPSHQVTQMGQEVILRCVPISNHLYFYWYRQILGQKVEFLVSFYNNEISEKSEIFDDQFSVERPDGSNFTLKIRSTKLEDSAMYFCASSPRSGEKLFFGSGTQLSVL.